Listed below are T cell receptor beta chains from one sample, sequenced in a study of blood T cell repertoires in COVID-19. Libraries were prepared by immunoSEQ multiplex PCR; TCRdb keeps only in-frame clonotypes and omits some of them. The sample consists of about 45,000 clones, roughly 80% of them appearing once. The material sequenced was peripheral blood. The source of these receptors is a human donor in a cohort sampled during active COVID-19. Both conserved end residues are part of each CDR3. The D gene is left open where the match is weak. Part of the rows lack a size; the others show once, few, many or a class for expanded clones.

clone size | D gene | J gene | V gene | CDR3 protein | CDR3 DNA
- | - | TRBJ1-1 | TRBV28 | CASKSMNTEAFF | TGTGCCAGCAAGAGCATGAACACTGAAGCTTTCTTT
once | TRBD2 | TRBJ2-7 | TRBV7-8 | CASSAGLAGWGEQYF | TGTGCCAGCAGCGCCGGACTAGCGGGATGGGGTGAGCAGTACTTC
- | - | TRBJ2-2 | TRBV7-2 | CASSLVRDTGELFF | TGTGCCAGCAGCTTAGTTAGAGACACCGGGGAGCTGTTTTTT
- | - | TRBJ2-1 | TRBV11-2 | CASKQALTYNEQFF | TGTGCCAGCAAGCAGGCCCTTACCTACAATGAGCAGTTCTTC
- | - | TRBJ2-2 | TRBV5-1 | CASSSLLRGNTGELFF | TGCGCCAGCAGCTCGCTTCTAAGGGGGAACACCGGGGAGCTGTTTTTT
- | - | TRBJ2-1 | TRBV30 | CAWAKRPSSYNEQFF | TGTGCCTGGGCGAAGCGGCCCAGCTCCTACAATGAGCAGTTCTTC
- | - | TRBJ1-5 | TRBV24-1 | CATSDPDQPQHF | TGTGCCACCAGTGACCCAGATCAGCCCCAGCATTTT
once | TRBD1 | TRBJ1-5 | TRBV6-1 | CASSERDSLHF | TGTGCCAGCAGTGAGAGGGACAGTCTTCATTTT
- | TRBD1 | TRBJ2-3 | TRBV11-3 | CASSLGTGSDTQYF | TGTGCCAGCAGCTTAGGGACAGGGTCAGATACGCAGTATTTT
- | - | TRBJ2-1 | TRBV7-9 | CASSSWGAEQFF | TGTGCCAGCAGCTCTTGGGGAGCTGAGCAGTTCTTC
few | TRBD1 | TRBJ1-2 | TRBV28 | CASSLDRGRRDGYTF | TGTGCCAGCAGTTTAGACAGGGGGCGCAGGGATGGCTACACCTTC
- | TRBD2 | TRBJ2-5 | TRBV7-8 | CATMQGGETQYF | TGTGCCACCATGCAGGGAGGGGAGACCCAGTACTTC
- | TRBD1 | TRBJ2-2 | TRBV28 | CASSPPTGGITGELFF | TGTGCCAGCAGTCCCCCGACAGGGGGCATAACCGGGGAGCTGTTTTTT
- | TRBD2 | TRBJ2-1 | TRBV6-5 | CASSGAGSSAGEQFF | TGTGCCAGCAGCGGAGCGGGGTCCTCGGCGGGGGAGCAGTTCTTC
- | - | TRBJ2-7 | TRBV5-1 | CASSLGATLVEQYF | TGCGCCAGCAGCTTGGGTGCAACGCTAGTCGAGCAGTACTTC
- | TRBD1 | TRBJ2-7 | TRBV27 | CASSSIQGVRHEQYF | TGTGCCAGCAGTTCAATCCAGGGGGTCCGGCACGAGCAGTACTTC
- | TRBD1 | TRBJ1-1 | TRBV27 | CASRHGQGTNTEAFF | TGTGCCAGCAGGCACGGACAGGGGACGAACACTGAAGCTTTCTTT
- | - | TRBJ1-5 | TRBV6-5 | CASMRTVDGDQPQHF | TGTGCCAGCATGAGGACAGTGGATGGCGATCAGCCCCAGCATTTT
- | TRBD1 | TRBJ2-3 | TRBV19 | CASSPGTDTDTQYF | TGTGCCAGTAGTCCCGGGACAGACACAGATACGCAGTATTTT
- | TRBD2 | TRBJ2-7 | TRBV29-1 | CSVRTSGRSEQYF | TGCAGCGTTCGGACTAGCGGGAGATCCGAGCAGTACTTC
- | TRBD2 | TRBJ2-1 | TRBV10-1 | CASSSGGSGTYNEQFF | TGCGCCAGCAGTAGTGGCGGGAGCGGAACCTACAATGAGCAGTTCTTC
- | TRBD1 | TRBJ2-7 | TRBV5-1 | CASSLAGTGPEQYF | TGCGCCAGCAGCTTGGCCGGGACAGGGCCCGAGCAGTACTTC
- | - | TRBJ2-5 | TRBV24-1 | CATSEGAQETQYF | TGTGCCACCAGTGAGGGGGCTCAAGAGACCCAGTACTTC
- | - | TRBJ1-2 | TRBV7-9 | CASTLQNYGYTF | TGTGCCAGCACCTTACAGAACTATGGCTACACCTTC
- | TRBD2 | TRBJ2-1 | TRBV11-3 | CASSLDSGLAGNNEQFF | TGTGCCAGCAGCTTAGACTCCGGACTAGCGGGAAACAATGAGCAGTTCTTC
- | TRBD1 | TRBJ2-7 | TRBV6-5 | CASSPGQGASYEQYF | TGTGCCAGCTCTCCCGGGCAGGGGGCCTCCTACGAGCAGTACTTC
- | TRBD2 | TRBJ2-2 | TRBV19 | CASSLRRIAGYTGELFF | TGTGCCAGTAGTCTCCGGAGGATAGCGGGCTACACCGGGGAGCTGTTTTTT
- | TRBD2 | TRBJ2-2 | TRBV19 | CASSIKGQGGTGELFF | TGTGCCAGTAGTATAAAGGGTCAGGGAGGGACCGGGGAGCTGTTTTTT
- | TRBD1 | TRBJ2-3 | TRBV5-4 | CASSWTGGISDTQYF | TGTGCCAGCAGTTGGACAGGTGGGATTTCAGATACGCAGTATTTT
- | - | TRBJ2-5 | TRBV29-1 | CSAIQASETQYF | TGCAGCGCAATACAGGCAAGCGAGACCCAGTACTTC
- | TRBD1 | TRBJ1-3 | TRBV3-1/TRBV3-2 | CASSSTGAGNTIYF | TGTGCCAGCAGCTCGACAGGGGCTGGAAACACCATATATTTT
- | - | TRBJ1-2 | TRBV30 | CAWSVGQGPHGYTF | TGTGCCTGGAGTGTTGGTCAGGGCCCCCATGGCTACACCTTC
- | - | TRBJ2-7 | TRBV3-1/TRBV3-2 | CASSQDYFRDYEQYF | TGTGCCAGCAGCCAAGATTACTTTAGAGACTACGAGCAGTACTTC
few | - | TRBJ1-2 | TRBV9 | CASSSPRGYGYTF | TGTGCCAGCAGCTCACCTCGGGGATATGGCTACACCTTC
- | TRBD2 | TRBJ2-3 | TRBV5-1 | CASSSASGRGDTQYF | TGCGCCAGCAGCTCTGCTAGCGGGAGAGGGGATACGCAGTATTTT
- | - | TRBJ1-5 | TRBV18 | CASSPPGLGNQPQHF | TGTGCCAGCTCACCGCCGGGACTGGGTAATCAGCCCCAGCATTTT
few | TRBD1 | TRBJ2-7 | TRBV19 | CASGASGTGGREQYF | TGTGCCAGTGGCGCCTCCGGGACAGGGGGACGCGAGCAGTACTTC
- | TRBD2 | TRBJ2-7 | TRBV6-6 | CASSYRLAGDEQYF | TGTGCCAGCAGTTACCGCCTAGCGGGAGACGAGCAGTACTTC
- | - | TRBJ2-3 | TRBV4-3 | CASSQEGGTQYF | TGCGCCAGCAGCCAAGAAGGGGGTACGCAGTATTTT
few | TRBD2 | TRBJ2-1 | TRBV18 | CASSPPGLAGVEQFF | TGTGCCAGCTCACCACCCGGACTAGCGGGAGTTGAGCAGTTCTTC
- | - | TRBJ2-1 | TRBV19 | CASSILNEQFF | TGTGCCAGTAGTATCCTCAATGAGCAGTTCTTC
- | - | TRBJ2-1 | TRBV4-2 | CASSQEWVGVLHNEQFF | TGTGCCAGCAGCCAAGAGTGGGTGGGAGTTTTGCACAATGAGCAGTTCTTC